This entry lists 7 T cell receptor beta chains sequenced from one sample in a study of T cells in Graves' hyperthyroidism and ophthalmopathy. Amplification targeted TCR beta CDR3 regions from RNA transcripts. The TCR CDR3 was amplified in a first-round RT-PCR using the HTBI primer set. TCRdb processed the multiplex PCR reads anew with MiXCR; each CDR3 protein has one entry. The table shows roughly 500,000 distinct CDR3 sequences, with roughly 15% occurring only once. What was sequenced was blood. These TCRs come from a woman aged 25-40 years with Graves' ophthalmopathy.

The chain couples TRBV10-2 to TRBJ1-1; the D gene is possibly TRBD1 (5 bases). The CDR3 covers 17 residues. The germline V gene encodes CDR1 WSHSY and CDR2 SAAADI. The germline V and J ends were trimmed by 2 bases and 0 bases, with 16 bases remaining between them. The CDR3 is CASSERADRHMNTEAFF. The CDR3 DNA reads as TGCGCCAGCAGTGAGCGGGCCGACAGACACATGAACACTGAAGCTTTCTTT.

V gene TRBV12-3 or TRBV12-4 combines with J gene TRBJ2-1; D call uncertain. This CDR3 has 15 residues. The germline V and J ends were trimmed by 0 bases and 5 bases, with 11 bases remaining between them. For the CDR3, the DNA is TGTGCCAGCAGTTTAGCGACCCCACGGAACAATGAGCAGTTCTTC. It encodes CASSLATPRNNEQFF.

This clonotype has more than one count but fewer than ten. The rearrangement links TRBV6-1 to TRBJ2-2, with unresolved D. The CDR3 covers 17 residues. The germline CDR1 and CDR2 sequences are MNHNS and SASEGT. The V end lost 5 bases, the J end lost 0 bases, and 16 bases lay between the germline ends. CDR3 bases: TGTGCCAGCAGTTTCCTTTTGGGCGGAGCGAACACCGGGGAGCTGTTTTTT. As protein: CASSFLLGGANTGELFF.

This clonotype appeared many times. The CDR3 here is CSAETSGTPYNEQFF. CDR3 bases: TGCAGCGCGGAGACTAGCGGGACGCCCTACAATGAGCAGTTCTTC. V gene TRBV29-1 combines with J gene TRBJ2-1; 11 bases are shared with TRBD2. The V and J ends lost 7 bases and 2 bases, in that order; junction bases with no gene match: 7. The CDR3 runs 15 residues. Germline V gene data show CDR1 as SQVTM and CDR2 as ANQGSEA.

This clonotype has a count of ten or more. This chain joins TRBV5-8 and TRBJ2-7; D unresolved. Trimming pared 3 bases from V and 3 bases from J, leaving 22 bases between. CDR1 SGHTS and CDR2 YDEGEE come from the germline V gene. The CDR3 has 17 residues. CDR3 sequence reads: CASSSDGTTITNYEQYF. CDR3 DNA: TGTGCCAGCAGCTCGGACGGCACCACGATTACCAACTACGAGCAGTACTTC.

This chain links TRBV11-2 with TRBJ2-1; 11 bases agree with TRBD2. Per germline, CDR1 SGHAT and CDR2 FQNNGV. The CDR3 totals 18 residues. J gave up 8 bases and V 3 bases, and 15 bases lay outside the gene matches. The CDR3 spells CASSLVGLAGGMFDEQFF. In DNA form, the CDR3 reads TGTGCCAGCAGCTTGGTAGGGCTAGCGGGAGGTATGTTCGATGAGCAGTTCTTC.

The rearrangement uses TRBV11-2 and TRBJ2-2; D possibly corresponds to TRBD2 (6 bases). V lost 5 bases and J lost 0, with 10 bases in between. The CDR3 covers 15 residues. Germline-derived CDR1 and CDR2 are SGHAT and FQNNGV. The CDR3 coding sequence is TGTGCCAGCAGCCCAGGACTACCGAACACCGGGGAGCTGTTTTTT. This sequence encodes CASSPGLPNTGELFF.